These 16 T cell receptor beta chains were all obtained from the same sample, sequenced in a study of shared clonotypes between healthy human individuals. This table comes from immunoSEQ multiplex PCR, and its TCRdb copy is limited to in-frame clones, with some not included. The repertoire has hundreds of thousands of clones, 92% of them found once; the top ten carry 24%. Naive CD8 cells were CD45RO-negative, positively selected for CCR7, excluding terminally differentiated effector memory CD45RA+ cells. Material: naive CD8+ T cells sorted from blood. The receptors were sampled from a man in his thirties or forties in good health.

This clone occurred a few times. The V and J genes are TRBV7-3 and TRBJ2-7; a weak D match, TRBD1 (5 bases). The length of the CDR3 is 13 residues. Germline V gene data show CDR1 as SGHTA and CDR2 as FQGTGA. Trimming removed 6 bases at V and 5 bases at J, with 14 bases between. The CDR3 DNA is TGTGCCAGCAGTACAATCCTAGGGGACGAGCAGTACTTC. Translating it yields CASSTILGDEQYF.

This rearrangement joins TRBV7-2 to TRBJ1-1; D ambiguous. CDR3 length: 14 residues. CDR1 is SGHTA and CDR2 is FQGNSA in the germline V gene. Trimming removed 1 base from V and 1 base from J, with 7 bases in between. CDR3: CASSLGYKNTEAFF. The DNA of the CDR3 is TGTGCCAGCAGCTTAGGGTACAAGAACACTGAAGCTTTCTTT.

The V call is TRBV11-2, the J call TRBJ1-1; possible D gene TRBD1, 6 bases. V lost 1 base and J lost 1, with 13 bases in between. Germline CDR1 is SGHAT and CDR2 is FQNNGV. This CDR3 is 16 amino acids long. CDR3 DNA: TGTGCCAGCAGCTTAGTTGCAGGGGTGGGGAACACTGAAGCTTTCTTT. Its protein product is CASSLVAGVGNTEAFF. Filled out from reference TRBV11-2 and TRBJ1-1, the complete variable domain reads EAGVAQSPRYKIIEKRQSVAFWCNPISGHATLYWYQQILGQGPKLLIQFQNNGVVDDSQLPKDRFSAERLKGVDSTLKIQPAKLEDSAVYLCASSLVAGVGNTEAFFGQGTRLTVV.

V is TRBV28 and J is TRBJ1-5; TRBD1 matches at 7 bases. V lost 4 bases and J lost 5; bases outside the gene matches: 2. CDR1 is MDHEN and CDR2 is SYDVKM in the germline V gene. The CDR3 has 13 residues. CDR3 coding DNA: TGTGCCAGCAGTTCAGACAGGGATCAGCCCCAGCATTTT. This gives the protein CASSSDRDQPQHF.

This CDR3 reads CASSAFSGRITDTQYF. The CDR3 DNA reads as TGTGCCAGCAGCGCATTTAGCGGGAGGATCACAGATACGCAGTATTTT. The chain carries TRBV7-8 and TRBJ2-3; TRBD2 matches 10 bases. The germline V gene has CDR1 SGHVS and CDR2 FQNEAQ. This CDR3 comprises 16 residues. The V segment lost 5 bases and the J segment 2 bases; nucleotides outside the gene matches: 7.

V gene TRBV7-6 combines with J gene TRBJ2-7, with D hard to call. Germline values: CDR1 SGHVS, CDR2 FNYEAQ. V lost 2 bases and J 6 bases, leaving 23 bases between the germline ends. The CDR3 loop spans 17 amino acids. The CDR3 reads CASSLTAVLERGVEQYF. In nucleotides, the CDR3 is TGTGCCAGCAGCTTAACTGCAGTACTTGAGAGAGGCGTCGAGCAGTACTTC.

This chain uses TRBV7-9 with TRBJ2-6, with D hard to call. Germline V CDR1 and CDR2: SEHNR, FQNEAQ (reference sequence). This CDR3 has 13 residues. Trimming took off 7 bases at V and 0 bases at J, with 4 bases between the two ends. This CDR3 reads CASIHSGANVLTF. The CDR3 nucleotides are TGTGCCAGCATCCACTCTGGGGCCAACGTCCTGACTTTC.

This clone was seen a single time. The chain joins TRBV7-2 to TRBJ2-7, with D possibly matching TRBD2 (6 bases). V lost 6 bases and J 1 base, leaving 16 bases between the germline ends. CDR3 length: 15 amino acids. Germline values: CDR1 SGHTA, CDR2 FQGNSA. The CDR3 DNA reads TGTGCCAGCAGTAGGTCTAGCGAGACGTCCTACGAGCAGTACTTC. Its translation: CASSRSSETSYEQYF.

The chain couples TRBV7-9 to TRBJ2-1; maybe TRBD2 (5 bases). This CDR3 region has 17 residues. Looked up from germline, CDR1 is SEHNR and CDR2 is FQNEAQ (reference sequence). V lost 5 bases and J 0 bases, leaving 17 bases between the germline ends. Here the CDR3 DNA reads TGTGCCAGCAGCGTCGCTCTGGCGGGTACCTCCTACAATGAGCAGTTCTTC. Its protein is CASSVALAGTSYNEQFF.

This clone has a single count. V usage is TRBV13 and J usage is TRBJ2-5; the D is unclear. V lost 4 bases to trimming and J lost 2 bases, with 8 bases between them. CDR1 is PRHDT and CDR2 is FYEKMQ in the germline V gene (reference sequence). This CDR3 spans 13 amino acids. The CDR3 reads CASSWQTQETQYF. The CDR3 region has the DNA TGTGCCAGCAGCTGGCAGACTCAAGAGACCCAGTACTTC.

This chain connects TRBV27 to TRBJ2-1, with a tentative D call TRBD2 (7 bases). Germline lookup yields CDR1 MNHEY and CDR2 SMNVEV (reference sequence). The CDR3 runs to 15 residues. V lost 8 bases and J 5 bases, leaving 19 bases between the germline ends. The DNA for the CDR3 is TGTGCCAGCTGCGGGGGCAGGGCCATAAACAATGAGCAGTTCTTC. It encodes CASCGGRAINNEQFF.

The genes are TRBV11-3 and TRBJ1-3; D not resolved. Trimming took 5 bases from V and 0 from J, leaving 14 bases between them. CDR1 and CDR2 from the germline V gene are SGHNT and YENEEA. The CDR3 runs 16 residues. CDR3 amino acids: CASSPSLRPSGNTIYF. CDR3 nucleotides: TGTGCCAGCAGCCCCTCCCTTAGGCCCTCTGGAAACACCATATATTTT.

The chain has TRBV6-6 and TRBJ2-7; the D gene is possibly TRBD2 (6 bases). The CDR3 contains 15 residues. V lost 5 bases, J lost 3 bases, and 17 bases lay in between. Germline V gives CDR1 MNHNY, CDR2 SVGAGI (reference sequence). CDR3 in DNA: TGTGCCAGCAGTGGTCGGGAGCCTGACCACTACGAGCAGTACTTC. This codes for CASSGREPDHYEQYF.

This chain joins TRBV30 and TRBJ2-1; 10 bases agree with TRBD1. Germline V lookup: CDR1 GTSNPN, CDR2 SVGIG (reference sequence). There are 15 residues in the CDR3. The J segment lost 2 bases and the V segment lost 4 bases, leaving 5 bases of the junction unmatched. CDR3 protein: CAWTGGQGPYNEQFF. The CDR3 nucleotides are TGTGCCTGGACCGGGGGACAGGGGCCCTACAATGAGCAGTTCTTC. Supplemented by reference TRBV30 and TRBJ2-1, the full variable domain reads SQTIHQWPATLVQPVGSPLSLECTVEGTSNPNLYWYRQAAGRGLQLLFYSVGIGQISSEVPQNLSASRPQDRQFILSSKKLLLSDSGFYLCAWTGGQGPYNEQFFGPGTRLTVL.

The chain recombines TRBV4-1 with TRBJ2-1, with D possibly called TRBD1 or TRBD2 (5 bases each). The germline V gene has CDR1 MGHRA and CDR2 YSYEKL. The V gene lost 2 bases and the J gene lost 4 bases, with 9 bases spanning the gap. The CDR3 runs to 14 residues. The CDR3 spells CASSQIGGYNEQFF. The CDR3 bases are TGCGCCAGCAGCCAAATTGGGGGTTACAATGAGCAGTTCTTC.

The rearrangement links TRBV27 to TRBJ2-1; 9 bases match TRBD2. CDR1 and CDR2 (germline): MNHEY, SMNVEV (reference sequence). Trimming cost V 6 bases and J 7 bases; bases outside gene matches: 7. CDR3 length: 14 amino acids. CDR3 residues: CASSNSGSGNEQFF. CDR3 nucleotides: TGTGCCAGCAGCAATAGCGGGAGTGGGAATGAGCAGTTCTTC.